These 30 T cell receptor beta chains came from one sample sequenced in a study of shared clonotypes between healthy human individuals. Produced via immunoSEQ multiplex PCR; TCRdb's table is partial and in-frame only. The table shows about 2.1 million clones, with around 93% occurring only once. CD45RO-negative CD8 cells positively selected for CCR7 made up the naive population, which excluded terminally differentiated effector memory CD45RA+ cells. Material: naive CD8+ T cells from PBMCs. The source of these receptors is a young man in good health. Some clones in this sample may be carry-over from other donors' samples.

The J gene is TRBJ2-3, the V gene TRBV21-1; the listed D gene, TRBD1, was not tested against the DNA. TRBV21-1 is labeled a pseudogene. CDR3 length: 16 residues. CDR3: CASSKRSKGWADTQYF. The CDR3 DNA reads as TGTGCCAGCAGCAAACGGTCGAAAGGTTGGGCGGATACGCAGTATTTT.

J is TRBJ1-1 and V is TRBV6-1; weak D call: TRBD1 (6 bases). Trimming took 4 bases from V and 1 from J, leaving 10 bases between them. From germline, CDR1 is MNHNS and CDR2 SASEGT. The CDR3 is 14 residues long. For the CDR3, the DNA is TGTGCCAGCAGTGCGGGACACAAGAACACTGAAGCTTTCTTT. It yields the protein CASSAGHKNTEAFF.

The rearrangement links TRBV25-1 to TRBJ2-1, with 11 positions matching TRBD1. With V trimmed by 1 base and J by 5 bases, 10 bases remained unmatched. Germline V lookup: CDR1 MGHDK, CDR2 SYGVNS. The CDR3 contains 18 residues. CDR3 nucleotides: TGTGCCAGCAGTGAATGGGCTACGGGACAGGGGGTCCACAATGAGCAGTTCTTC. Translated, it gives CASSEWATGQGVHNEQFF.

The chain combines TRBV6-5 with TRBJ2-7; TRBD2 might be the D (5 bases). The CDR3 is 14 amino acids. Germline CDR1 and CDR2: MNHEY and SVGAGI. V was trimmed by 0 bases and J by 4 bases, leaving 10 bases between them. In nucleotides, the CDR3 is TGTGCCAGCAGTTACTCCCCACTAGAGTACGAGCAGTACTTC. Amino acid sequence: CASSYSPLEYEQYF.

This chain links TRBV2 with TRBJ2-7; 9 bases match TRBD1. The CDR3 is 13 residues long. Germline lookup yields CDR1 SNHLY and CDR2 FYNNEI. The junction had 3 bases not matched to a gene; V was cut back by 7 bases and J by 2 bases. The CDR3 sequence is CASTGTGTYEQYF. CDR3 nucleotide sequence: TGTGCCAGCACGGGGACAGGGACCTACGAGCAGTACTTC. Looking up the rest from reference TRBV2 and TRBJ2-7 gives the full variable domain: EPEVTQTPSHQVTQMGQEVILRCVPISNHLYFYWYRQILGQKVEFLVSFYNNEISEKSEIFDDQFSVERPDGSNFTLKIRSTKLEDSAMYFCASTGTGTYEQYFGPGTRLTVT.

The chain couples TRBV7-8 to TRBJ2-6; D unresolved. The V gene lost 5 bases and the J gene lost 0 bases, with 17 bases spanning the gap. The V gene's germline CDR1 is SGHVS and CDR2 FQNEAQ. This CDR3 is 18 amino acids long. Here the CDR3 reads CASSLPTIYSSGANVLTF. In DNA form, the CDR3 reads TGTGCCAGCAGCCTTCCAACCATTTACTCCTCTGGGGCCAACGTCCTGACTTTC.

The rearrangement joins TRBV10-3 to TRBJ2-1; D is unclear. Germline V CDR1 and CDR2: ENHRY, SYGVKD. The CDR3 spans 9 residues. The V end was cut by 7 bases, the J end by 10 bases, with 5 bases between. The DNA for the CDR3 is TGTGCCATCACCCCAGAGCAGTTCTTC. Amino acid sequence: CAITPEQFF.

This rearrangement joins TRBV5-4 to TRBJ2-2; D is unresolved. The CDR3 spans 16 residues. V lost 4 bases and J 3 bases, leaving 16 bases between the germline ends. Germline V gene data show CDR1 as SGHNT and CDR2 as YYREEE (reference sequence). The CDR3 region has the DNA TGTGCCAGCAGCCCCCCAGCTGAAGAGGACACCGGGGAGCTGTTTTTT. Its protein is CASSPPAEEDTGELFF.

The chain couples TRBV27 to TRBJ1-4, with D hard to call. The germline gives CDR1 MNHEY, CDR2 SMNVEV (reference sequence). Trimming took 5 bases from V and 6 from J, leaving 16 bases between them. The CDR3 contains 15 residues. CDR3 protein: CASSPIWETDEKLFF. CDR3 nucleotides: TGTGCCAGCAGTCCAATTTGGGAGACGGATGAAAAACTGTTTTTT.

J is TRBJ2-3 and V is TRBV9; 7 bases line up with TRBD2. Unmatched junction bases numbered 10, after V lost 5 bases and J lost 4 bases. The CDR3 sequence is 15 residues long. Germline-derived CDR1 and CDR2 are SGDLS and YYNGEE. CDR3 region: CASSAGTIFSDTQYF. In DNA form, the CDR3 reads TGTGCCAGCAGTGCCGGGACTATTTTCTCAGATACGCAGTATTTT.

This clone was seen just once. The chain links TRBV28 to TRBJ1-1; the D gene is possibly TRBD1 (5 bases). The CDR3 contains 15 residues. Trimming cost V 5 bases and J 0 bases, with 13 bases left between them. Germline lookup yields CDR1 MDHEN and CDR2 SYDVKM. CDR3 in DNA: TGTGCCAGCAGTATAACCGGGACGGTGAACACTGAAGCTTTCTTT. Protein: CASSITGTVNTEAFF.

As concerns this clone: The same CDR3 also results from other DNA sequences found in this sample. V and J are TRBV27 and TRBJ2-5; the D gene is possibly TRBD1 (5 bases). This CDR3 has 11 amino acids. V was shortened by 5 bases and J by 4 bases, with 5 bases between the two germline ends. Germline CDR1 MNHEY, CDR2 SMNVEV (reference sequence). The CDR3 sequence is CASSRGETQYF. The CDR3 bases are TGTGCCAGCAGTAGGGGAGAGACCCAGTACTTC.

This clone was detected only once. This chain links TRBV4-3 with TRBJ2-7; 11 bases agree with TRBD1. There are 14 residues in the CDR3. Germline V CDR1 and CDR2: LGHNA, YSLEER. V trimming: 5 bases; J trimming: 7 bases; junction bases outside the gene matches: 7. The DNA for the CDR3 is TGCGCCAGCAGCGCGGGACAGGGGGGAATGGAGCAGTACTTC. Translated: CASSAGQGGMEQYF.

In the case of this clone: The identical CDR3 is also encoded by other nucleotide sequences in the sample. The chain employs TRBV27 and TRBJ1-1; no clear D gene. The germline gives CDR1 MNHEY, CDR2 SMNVEV (reference sequence). The CDR3 totals 14 residues. V lost 0 bases to trimming and J lost 1 base, with 6 bases between them. The DNA of the CDR3 is TGTGCCAGCAGTTTATCAGCCCCGAACACTGAAGCTTTCTTT. It specifies CASSLSAPNTEAFF.

The V and J genes are TRBV5-6 and TRBJ1-4; 9 nucleotides line up with TRBD1. CDR1 and CDR2 from the germline V gene are SGHDT and YYEEEE. The CDR3 totals 15 residues. V was pared by 0 bases and J by 10 bases, with 7 bases of the junction left unmatched. This chain's CDR3 is CASSLGSGQGVKLFF. The CDR3 nucleotides are TGTGCCAGCAGCTTGGGTTCGGGACAGGGAGTAAAACTGTTTTTT.

This clone came up once. V usage is TRBV7-9 and J usage is TRBJ1-3; 11 bases fit TRBD1. CDR1 and CDR2 from the germline V gene are SEHNR and FQNEAQ (reference sequence). Trimming at V came to 7 bases and at J to 2 bases, leaving 10 bases not matched to a gene. CDR3 size: 17 residues. In nucleotides, the CDR3 is TGTGCCAGCATACGGACAGGGGGCGCCCCCCCTGGAAACACCATATATTTT. It codes for CASIRTGGAPPGNTIYF. Combining the CDR3 with reference TRBV7-9 and TRBJ1-3 gives the whole variable domain DTGVSQNPRHKITKRGQNVTFRCDPISEHNRLYWYRQTLGQGPEFLTYFQNEAQLEKSRLLSDRFSAERPKGSFSTLEIQRTEQGDSAMYLCASIRTGGAPPGNTIYFGEGSWLTVV.

V usage is TRBV27 and J usage is TRBJ2-1; 7 bases map to TRBD2. Per the germline V gene, CDR1 is MNHEY and CDR2 is SMNVEV (reference sequence). The ends lost 2 bases at V and 12 bases at J; junction bases unmatched: 7. The CDR3 length is 13 residues. As DNA, the CDR3 is TGTGCCAGCAGTTTAGCGTTTGGCGGGGGGCAGTTCTTC. It encodes CASSLAFGGGQFF.

A word on this clone: One end of the junction does not line up with germline, which may come from a read error. This rearrangement joins TRBV5-8 to TRBJ2-7, with D perhaps matching TRBD1 (5 bases). There are 12 residues in the CDR3. CDR1 and CDR2 from the germline V gene are SGHTS and YDEGEE. The chain's CDR3 is CASSLGQPSEDF. DNA of the CDR3: TGTGCCAGCAGCTTGGGACAGCCGTCCGAGGACTTC.

The CDR3 here is CASSSMGLAGVNEQFF. DNA of the CDR3: TGTGCCAGCAGTTCAATGGGACTAGCGGGAGTGAATGAGCAGTTCTTC. J is TRBJ2-1 and V is TRBV27, with 14 bases that match TRBD2. The CDR3 is 16 amino acids. The germline V gene encodes CDR1 MNHEY and CDR2 SMNVEV (reference sequence). Unmatched junction bases numbered 6, after V lost 4 bases and J lost 7 bases.

This clone was seen only once. This sequence joins TRBV6-6 and TRBJ2-1; D is ambiguous. CDR3 length equals 15 residues. Per germline, CDR1 MNHNY and CDR2 SVGAGI (reference sequence). The V and J ends lost 0 bases and 6 bases respectively, with 12 bases between them. DNA of the CDR3: TGTGCCAGCAGTTACTCGGCTAGTGGCGGCAATGAGCAGTTCTTC. Protein sequence: CASSYSASGGNEQFF.

This clone turned up a few times. This chain links TRBV7-3 with TRBJ2-2; 9 bases agree with TRBD1. The J segment lost 7 bases and the V segment lost 0 bases, leaving 6 bases of the junction unmatched. Germline CDR1 and CDR2: SGHTA and FQGTGA. The CDR3 loop spans 16 amino acids. The CDR3 sequence: CASSLTGQGFGGELFF. The CDR3 DNA is TGTGCCAGCAGCTTAACGGGACAGGGATTTGGCGGGGAGCTGTTTTTT.

The genes are TRBV28 and TRBJ2-5; TRBD1 agrees at 7 bases. V was clipped by 5 bases and J by 3 bases; unmatched bases: 6. The CDR3 covers 14 residues. Germline loops: CDR1 MDHEN, CDR2 SYDVKM. The DNA for the CDR3 is TGTGCCAGCAGTCCCCCCGACAGGGAAGAGACCCAGTACTTC. Translated, it gives CASSPPDREETQYF.

The gene calls are TRBV10-3 and TRBJ2-1, with D perhaps given as TRBD1 or TRBD2 (6 bases each). Germline CDR1 and CDR2: ENHRY and SYGVKD. CDR3 length: 16 residues. V gave up 2 bases and J gave up 7 bases, with 18 bases separating them. CDR3: CAISEPIEEGENEQFF. For the CDR3, the DNA is TGTGCCATCAGTGAGCCAATCGAGGAGGGGGAGAATGAGCAGTTCTTC.

This sequence joins TRBV19 and TRBJ2-7, with unresolved D. The V and J ends lost 3 bases and 6 bases respectively, with 9 bases between them. CDR1 and CDR2 from the germline V gene are LNHDA and SQIVND (reference sequence). The CDR3 covers 12 residues. The CDR3 region is CASSIGPAEQYF. CDR3 nucleotides: TGTGCCAGTAGTATTGGTCCGGCCGAGCAGTACTTC.

The chain employs TRBV9 and TRBJ2-7; D gene uncertain. Looked up from germline, CDR1 is SGDLS and CDR2 is YYNGEE. Trimming left V 3 bases short and J 4 bases short, with 17 bases between. The CDR3 sequence is 15 residues long. The CDR3 DNA follows: TGTGCCAGCAGCGGCGGCGACGCGCTATTATACGAGCAGTACTTC. Translation gives CASSGGDALLYEQYF.

The J gene is TRBJ2-6, the V gene TRBV13, with 7 bases identical to TRBD2. Germline V gene sequence: CDR1 PRHDT, CDR2 FYEKMQ (reference sequence). V shed 5 bases, J shed 2 bases, and the junction held 12 bases outside the gene matches. CDR3 length: 18 amino acids. DNA of the CDR3: TGTGCCAGCAGCACCCGGGGAGGGGCGGGCCCTGGGGCCAACGTCCTGACTTTC. This gives the protein CASSTRGGAGPGANVLTF. Supplemented by reference TRBV13 and TRBJ2-6, the full variable domain reads AAGVIQSPRHLIKEKRETATLKCYPIPRHDTVYWYQQGPGQDPQFLISFYEKMQSDKGSIPDRFSAQQFSDYHSELNMSSLELGDSALYFCASSTRGGAGPGANVLTFGAGSRLTVL.

The chain employs TRBV7-8 and TRBJ2-3; TRBD2 matches at 10 bases. V was clipped by 5 bases and J by 4 bases; unmatched bases: 21. Germline CDR1 reads SGHVS; CDR2 reads FQNEAQ. The CDR3 consists of 20 residues. In DNA, the CDR3 is TGTGCCAGCAGCGCTAGCGCTGGGGCCCCTAGCGGGAGCAAGCCAGATACGCAGTATTTT. Translating it yields CASSASAGAPSGSKPDTQYF. Together with reference TRBV7-8 and TRBJ2-3, the CDR3 gives the full variable domain: GAGVSQSPRYKVAKRGQDVALRCDPISGHVSLFWYQQALGQGPEFLTYFQNEAQLDKSGLPSDRFFAERPEGSVSTLKIQRTQQEDSAVYLCASSASAGAPSGSKPDTQYFGPGTRLTVL.

The chain has TRBV9 and TRBJ2-2; 8 bases align to TRBD2. CDR3 length: 19 residues. CDR1 SGDLS and CDR2 YYNGEE come from the germline V gene. Trimming took 4 bases from V and 6 from J; bases not matched to a gene: 20. DNA of the CDR3: TGTGCCAGCAGCTCCAGGGGTAGCGGGAATTGGAGAGTTGCCGGGGAGCTGTTTTTT. It yields the protein CASSSRGSGNWRVAGELFF.

The chain joins TRBV7-9 to TRBJ1-3; maybe TRBD1 (6 bases). The CDR3 has 16 amino acids. The V gene lost 1 base and the J gene lost 0 bases, with 10 bases spanning the gap. Germline V lookup: CDR1 SEHNR, CDR2 FQNEAQ (reference sequence). As DNA, the CDR3 is TGTGCCAGCAGCTTAGTTGACAGGATCTCTGGAAACACCATATATTTT. Encoded protein: CASSLVDRISGNTIYF. Based on the CDR3 plus reference TRBV7-9 and TRBJ1-3, the full variable domain is DTGVSQNPRHKITKRGQNVTFRCDPISEHNRLYWYRQTLGQGPEFLTYFQNEAQLEKSRLLSDRFSAERPKGSFSTLEIQRTEQGDSAMYLCASSLVDRISGNTIYFGEGSWLTVV.

The V gene is TRBV4-3, the J gene TRBJ2-1; no clear D. The germline gives CDR1 LGHNA, CDR2 YSLEER. This CDR3 has 14 amino acids. The germline V and J ends were trimmed by 0 bases and 7 bases, with 10 bases remaining between them. In nucleotides, the CDR3 is TGCGCCAGCAGCCAAGATACTGCCGCTAATGAGCAGTTCTTC. Its translation: CASSQDTAANEQFF.